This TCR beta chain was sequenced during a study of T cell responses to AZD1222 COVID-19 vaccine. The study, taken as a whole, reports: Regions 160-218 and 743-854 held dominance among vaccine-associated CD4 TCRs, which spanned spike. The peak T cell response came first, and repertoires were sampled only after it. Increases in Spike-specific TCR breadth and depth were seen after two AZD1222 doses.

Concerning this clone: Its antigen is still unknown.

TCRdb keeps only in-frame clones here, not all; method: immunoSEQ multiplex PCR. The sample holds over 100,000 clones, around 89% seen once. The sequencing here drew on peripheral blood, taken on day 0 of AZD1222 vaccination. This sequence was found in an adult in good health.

CDR3 nucleotide sequence: TGTGCCAGCAGTCCCCGACAGGTCGGGAGCGAGCAGTACTTC. Encoded protein: CASSPRQVGSEQYF. This chain links TRBV28 with TRBJ2-7, with D tentatively TRBD1 or TRBD2 (6 bases each). Germline assignment: CDR1 MDHEN and CDR2 SYDVKM. The ends were cut back, 5 bases at V and 6 bases at J, with 17 bases in the middle. The length of the CDR3 is 14 residues.